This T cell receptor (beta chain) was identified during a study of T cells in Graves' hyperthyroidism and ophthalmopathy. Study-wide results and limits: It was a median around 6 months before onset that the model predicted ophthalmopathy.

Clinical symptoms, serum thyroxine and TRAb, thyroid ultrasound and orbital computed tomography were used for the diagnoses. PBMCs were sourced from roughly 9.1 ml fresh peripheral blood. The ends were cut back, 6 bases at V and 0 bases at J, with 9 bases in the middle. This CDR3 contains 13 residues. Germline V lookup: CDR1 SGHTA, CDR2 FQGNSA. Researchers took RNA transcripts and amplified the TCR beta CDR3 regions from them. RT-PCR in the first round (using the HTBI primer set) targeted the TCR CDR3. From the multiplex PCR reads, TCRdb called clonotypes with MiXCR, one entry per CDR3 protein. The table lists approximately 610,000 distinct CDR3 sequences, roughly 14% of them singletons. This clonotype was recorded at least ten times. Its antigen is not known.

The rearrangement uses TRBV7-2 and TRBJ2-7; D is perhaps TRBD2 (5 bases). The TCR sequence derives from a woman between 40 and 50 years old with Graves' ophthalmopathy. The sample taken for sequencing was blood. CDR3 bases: TGTGCCAGCAGAACTAGGTACTCCTACGAGCAGTACTTC. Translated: CASRTRYSYEQYF.